Sequencing of this T cell receptor (beta chain) was carried out in a study of spatial heterogeneity in lung cancer. Study background: Detection consistently yielded more beta chains than alpha chains. Overall study results and limits: Tumor mutation count correlated with how many alpha and beta TCRs expanded intratumorally.

TCRdb redid the calling of the 5' RACE reads with MiXCR, one entry per CDR3 protein. The sample lists 20,000 to 25,000 distinct CDR3 sequences; 5% to 7% were seen once. Regarding time point: sample taken at primary tumor resection. Material for sequencing was whole RNA from tumor, nontumor lung or frozen PBMC, left unsorted. The CDR3 spans 12 residues. The V and J ends lost 5 bases and 3 bases respectively, with 7 bases between them. Germline V gene lookup returns CDR1 SGHVS and CDR2 FQNEAQ. In the case of this clonotype: The antigen is not known.

Sequencing was performed on lung tumor tissue, taken at surgery. The receptor was derived from a male donor with early-stage non-small cell lung cancer. The chain has TRBV7-8 and TRBJ2-5; no reliable D call. CDR3 sequence (DNA): TGTGCCAGCAGCCGGGCCAAAGAGACCCAGTACTTC. As protein: CASSRAKETQYF.